This TCR beta chain originates from a study of sequential checkpoint blockade in melanoma. Overall study: Matched biopsies came pretreatment and at week 13 for twenty-two patients.

The CDR3 extends over 16 amino acids. Germline CDR1 is SGDLS and CDR2 is YYNGEE. J was trimmed by 7 bases and V by 0 bases; bases with no gene match: 5. Produced via immunoSEQ multiplex PCR; TCRdb's table is partial and in-frame only. The table lists more than 6,500 clones, 28% of them singletons. Treatment in this sample: randomized to nivolumab then ipilimumab (arm A) or the reverse (arm B). In its sample, this clone was seen a few times. The TCR sequence derives from a human donor with melanoma. The chain is built from TRBV9 and TRBJ2-1, with TRBD2 matching 12 bases. The sample in question was tumor tissue (inferred from file names), obtained from a patient given nivolumab and ipilimumab in sequence. CDR3 in amino acids: CASSVETSGRRNEQFF. In DNA form, the CDR3 reads TGTGCCAGCAGCGTAGAAACTAGCGGGAGGCGGAATGAGCAGTTCTTC.